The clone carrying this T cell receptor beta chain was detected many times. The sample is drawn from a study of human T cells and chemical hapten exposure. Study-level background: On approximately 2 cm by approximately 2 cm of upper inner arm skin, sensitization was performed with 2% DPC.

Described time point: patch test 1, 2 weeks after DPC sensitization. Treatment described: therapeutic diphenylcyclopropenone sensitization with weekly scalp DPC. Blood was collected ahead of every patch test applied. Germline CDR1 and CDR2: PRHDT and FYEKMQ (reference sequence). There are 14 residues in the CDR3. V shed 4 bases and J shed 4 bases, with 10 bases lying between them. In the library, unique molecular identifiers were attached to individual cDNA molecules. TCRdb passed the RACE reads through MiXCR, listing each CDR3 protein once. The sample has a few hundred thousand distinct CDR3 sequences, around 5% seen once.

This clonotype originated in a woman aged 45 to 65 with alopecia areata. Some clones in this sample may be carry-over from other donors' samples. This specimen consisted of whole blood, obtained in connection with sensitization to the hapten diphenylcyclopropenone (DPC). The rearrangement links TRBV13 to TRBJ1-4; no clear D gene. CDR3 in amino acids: CASSSIVRNEKLFF. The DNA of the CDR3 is TGTGCCAGCAGCTCTATTGTCCGTAATGAAAAACTGTTTTTT.